Detailed here is one T cell receptor beta chain. This clonotype occurred many times. What antigen it recognizes has not been identified. Qualities for individual bases were not recorded, and no much larger clone is one base off. This sample is part of a study of CD8 T cells in ankylosing spondylitis (dated by TCRdb to 2017 to 2019). With regard to the full study: The study profiled T cell receptor beta repertoires in healthy donors and ankylosing spondylitis patients to find disease-linked TCR variants. Peripheral blood was sampled, and synovial fluid was also collected from ankylosing spondylitis patients. The whole study cohort included 108 healthy donors and around 25 ankylosing spondylitis patients. Summary of the overall study and its limitations: A CD8+ phenotype was shown by the disease-linked clones, which were found at relatively low frequencies in peripheral blood. The disease-linked clones were reported as significantly enriched in matched synovial fluid samples from ankylosing spondylitis patients. Some motif variants had previously been reported in the synovial fluid and blood of reactive arthritis patients, which suggests shared mechanisms of disease initiation. Blood from ankylosing spondylitis patients appeared to be characterized by a TCR beta motif made up of several highly homologous amino acid variants.

CDR1 SGHRS and CDR2 YFSETQ are derived from the germline V gene. V sheds 0 bases and J sheds 7 bases, leaving 11 bases between their ends. There are 14 amino acids in the CDR3, from cysteine to phenylalanine inclusive. Here the CDR3 DNA is all that survives: 42 bases in frame from base 1. Instrument on record: Illumina HiSeq 2500. Quantitative 5'-RACE with molecular barcodes was the method used to prepare the TCR beta libraries. On the study's bioinformatics: To identify disease-linked TCR variants, a new computational method was used, one built on a probabilistic model of VDJ rearrangement. TCRdb reanalyzed the raw reads on its own, using fastp at Q25 for trimming and MiXCR for clone calling, and kept in-frame beta chains. Every distinct CDR3 protein forms one entry, paired with its most common genes and DNA. The V and J calls follow TCRdb's processing rather than the paper's. The sample has about 700,000 distinct CDR3 sequences on record, roughly 19% of them singletons. Around a fifth of the sample goes to the ten largest clones.

Input material: blood, either unsorted or a sorted T cell fraction (not recorded which). The chain employs TRBV5-1 and TRBJ2-4; the D region is possibly TRBD1 or TRBD2, each matching across 6 bases. This receptor was obtained from a male donor with ankylosing spondylitis. The CDR3 reads CASSLAGGANIQYF. The nucleotides read TGCGCCAGCAGCTTGGCCGGGGGCGCGAACATTCAGTACTTC.